The clone carrying this T cell receptor (beta chain) was observed a few times. Its antigen is not known. A much more abundant neighbour one base away suggests this may be a read error. The data belong to a study of T cells in Graves' hyperthyroidism and ophthalmopathy. Study-level background: Peripheral blood sampling occurred at initial diagnosis, before any treatment.

This CDR3 has 15 amino acids. The trim removed 5 bases at V and 7 bases at J, leaving 10 bases unmatched. From germline, CDR1 is MDHEN and CDR2 SYDVKM. Using RNA transcripts as the source, TCR beta CDR3 regions were amplified. Researchers ran a first-round RT-PCR on the TCR CDR3 using the HTBI primer set. TCRdb re-called the multiplex PCR reads through MiXCR, storing one row per CDR3 protein. The sample has approximately 640,000 distinct CDR3 sequences; around 16% are singletons. Disease duration under 2 months; hyperthyroidism patients were aged 18 to 65. The source of the PBMCs was 8 to 10 ml of fresh peripheral blood. Study-wide points: Ophthalmopathy onset followed model prediction by a median approximately seven months.

The receptor comes from a man aged 45-65 years with Graves' hyperthyroidism. Sequencing was carried out using blood. This chain connects TRBV28 to TRBJ2-4, with 8 bases lining up with TRBD1. CDR3 amino acids: CASSHSGGVGNIQYF. CDR3 DNA: TGTGCCAGCAGTCATTCAGGGGGCGTAGGGAACATTCAGTACTTC.